Presented here are 26 T cell receptor beta chains from one specimen sequenced in a study of CD8+ T cells in alopecia areata. Sequencing used cDNA as its template, made by extracting RNA and reverse transcribing it. Measured with immunoSEQ multiplex PCR; TCRdb has only the in-frame clones, and not every one. The sample comprises about 150,000 clones, approximately 45% of which are singletons, and 6.5% to 7.5% rests with the top ten. Specimen: CD4+ T cells sorted from blood. These receptors all come from a human donor with alopecia areata.

This rearrangement joins TRBV12-5 to TRBJ2-2, with 10 positions matching TRBD2. J gave up 6 bases and V 0 bases, and 7 bases lay outside the gene matches. The CDR3 has 17 residues. Germline V lookup: CDR1 LGHNT, CDR2 FRNRAP. This CDR3 reads CASGLVMGLAGAGELFF. CDR3 nucleotide sequence: TGTGCTAGTGGTTTGGTCATGGGGCTAGCGGGAGCCGGGGAGCTGTTTTTT.

The chain has TRBV9 and TRBJ2-7, with D unclear. CDR1 SGDLS and CDR2 YYNGEE come from the germline V gene. V lost 3 bases to trimming and J lost 1 base, with 8 bases between them. The CDR3 covers 13 residues. The CDR3 DNA sequence: TGTGCCAGCAGCGGATCCGGGTCCTACGAGCAGTACTTC. This codes for CASSGSGSYEQYF.

The rearrangement links TRBV11-2 to TRBJ2-7; no reliable D call. CDR3 length: 13 amino acids. In germline, CDR1 is SGHAT, CDR2 FQNNGV. Trimming removed 7 bases at V and 4 bases at J, with 14 bases between. CDR3 sequence: CASNPGSTYEQYF. In DNA form, the CDR3 reads TGTGCCAGCAACCCGGGCTCGACGTACGAGCAGTACTTC.

The CDR3: CSVSGSGELFF. The CDR3 DNA sequence: TGCAGCGTTTCAGGGTCCGGGGAGCTGTTTTTT. The J gene is TRBJ2-2, the V gene TRBV29-1; TRBD1 might be the D (5 bases). Looked up from germline, CDR1 is SQVTM and CDR2 is ANQGSEA. CDR3 length equals 11 residues. The ends were cut back, 5 bases at V and 6 bases at J, with 7 bases in the middle.

The V gene is TRBV19, the J gene TRBJ1-1; perhaps TRBD1 as D (5 bases). Trimming stripped 5 bases from V and 4 bases from J, with 8 bases between. CDR1 is LNHDA and CDR2 is SQIVND in the germline V gene (reference sequence). The CDR3 covers 12 residues. This CDR3 reads CASSPGLTEAFF. The CDR3 region has the DNA TGTGCCAGTAGTCCGGGGCTCACTGAAGCTTTCTTT.

This chain uses TRBV7-3 with TRBJ2-7, with 10 bases identical to TRBD2. Germline-derived CDR1 and CDR2 are SGHTA and FQGTGA. J gave up 2 bases and V 1 base, and 11 bases lay outside the gene matches. The CDR3 has 18 residues. For the CDR3, the DNA is TGTGCCAGCAGCTTAAGGGGATCGCAGCGGGAGGGCCCCTACGAGCAGTACTTC. Translation gives CASSLRGSQREGPYEQYF.

This clone appeared a few times. The rearrangement uses TRBV7-9 and TRBJ1-2; D possibly corresponds to TRBD1 (5 bases). The CDR3 sequence is 15 residues long. The V and J ends lost 2 bases and 0 bases respectively, with 10 bases between them. Looked up from germline, CDR1 is SEHNR and CDR2 is FQNEAQ (reference sequence). This CDR3 is CASSLQGKANYGYTF. CDR3 DNA sequence: TGTGCCAGCAGCTTACAGGGTAAAGCTAACTATGGCTACACCTTC. Supplemented by reference TRBV7-9 and TRBJ1-2, the full variable domain reads DTGVSQNPRHKITKRGQNVTFRCDPISEHNRLYWYRQTLGQGPEFLTYFQNEAQLEKSRLLSDRFSAERPKGSFSTLEIQRTEQGDSAMYLCASSLQGKANYGYTFGSGTRLTVV.

The chain joins TRBV29-1 to TRBJ2-2; TRBD2 is a possible D gene (5 bases). Looked up from germline, CDR1 is SQVTM and CDR2 is ANQGSEA. CDR3 length: 14 amino acids. With 5 bases removed from V and 1 base from J, the gap between germline ends came to 11 bases. CDR3 sequence: CSVRNSGNTGELFF. CDR3 nucleotides: TGCAGCGTTCGGAACAGCGGGAACACCGGGGAGCTGTTTTTT.

This clone was observed a single time. In DNA form, the CDR3 reads TGCAGCGTCGCCCAACTAGCGGGGGTGGGCAATGAGCAGTTCTTC. Its protein is CSVAQLAGVGNEQFF. The genes are TRBV29-1 and TRBJ2-1, with TRBD2 matching 11 bases. CDR1 and CDR2 (germline): SQVTM, ANQGSEA. Unmatched junction bases numbered 10, after V lost 6 bases and J lost 6 bases. The CDR3 loop spans 15 amino acids.

In nucleotides, the CDR3 is TGTGCCAGCCAACCCCGAGCACAGGGTGTCCACGAGCAGTACTTC. Translated: CASQPRAQGVHEQYF. J is TRBJ2-7 and V is TRBV28, with D maybe TRBD1 (6 bases). This CDR3 is 15 amino acids long. Germline V gives CDR1 MDHEN, CDR2 SYDVKM. V lost 8 bases, J lost 5 bases, and 22 bases lay in between.

The chain joins TRBV5-1 to TRBJ2-2; TRBD2 matches at 11 bases. Looked up from germline, CDR1 is SGHRS and CDR2 is YFSETQ. Trimming took 5 bases from V and 5 from J; bases not matched to a gene: 5. The CDR3 totals 15 residues. CDR3 sequence: CASRLAGEETGELFF. Written as DNA, the CDR3 is TGCGCCAGCAGACTAGCGGGAGAAGAAACCGGGGAGCTGTTTTTT.

This clone was detected a few times. V is TRBV9 and J is TRBJ2-2; D is ambiguous. Germline loops: CDR1 SGDLS, CDR2 YYNGEE. The CDR3 has 14 residues. Trimming took off 3 bases at V and 6 bases at J, with 12 bases between the two ends. The CDR3 sequence: CASSESPRAGELFF. CDR3 DNA sequence: TGTGCCAGCAGCGAAAGCCCTCGGGCCGGGGAGCTGTTTTTT.

This clone has just a few counts. The chain uses TRBV5-1 and TRBJ1-1; no firm D call. The CDR3 is 17 amino acids. Trimming pared 0 bases from V and 0 bases from J, leaving 15 bases between. Looked up from germline, CDR1 is SGHRS and CDR2 is YFSETQ. This CDR3 reads CASSLGPGRPMNTEAFF. In nucleotides, the CDR3 is TGCGCCAGCAGCTTGGGGCCCGGGAGACCCATGAACACTGAAGCTTTCTTT.

V is TRBV5-1 and J is TRBJ1-1; TRBD1 might be the D (5 bases). CDR3 length equals 15 residues. Germline V gives CDR1 SGHRS, CDR2 YFSETQ. Trimming took 2 bases from V and 1 from J, leaving 12 bases between them. Written as DNA, the CDR3 is TGCGCCAGCAGCTTAACAGGAGTAGCGAACACTGAAGCTTTCTTT. It is translated as CASSLTGVANTEAFF.

The chain combines TRBV6-5 with TRBJ1-1; D gene unclear. The CDR3 runs to 11 residues. Trimming removed 6 bases at V and 4 bases at J, with 6 bases between. The germline V gene has CDR1 MNHEY and CDR2 SVGAGI. The CDR3 here is CASSQATEAFF. CDR3 in DNA: TGTGCCAGCAGCCAGGCCACTGAAGCTTTCTTT.

V usage is TRBV14 and J usage is TRBJ2-5; D is undetermined. The CDR3 is 13 amino acids. The V gene's germline CDR1 is SGHDN and CDR2 FVKESK. The germline V and J ends were trimmed by 2 bases and 4 bases, with 8 bases remaining between them. The CDR3 is CASSQLGGETQYF. CDR3 DNA sequence: TGTGCCAGCAGCCAATTAGGTGGAGAGACCCAGTACTTC.

This clone has only a few counts. V is TRBV29-1 and J is TRBJ2-3; TRBD2 aligns across 8 bases. With V trimmed by 5 bases and J by 0 bases, 10 bases remained unmatched. The CDR3 has 16 residues. Germline V gene lookup returns CDR1 SQVTM and CDR2 ANQGSEA. The CDR3 sequence is CSVPITSGTSTDTQYF. Written as DNA, the CDR3 is TGCAGCGTTCCCATTACTAGCGGAACTAGCACAGATACGCAGTATTTT.

This clone was detected a few times. The chain carries TRBV7-9 and TRBJ2-2; 8 bases match TRBD1. After removal of 2 bases from V and 4 bases from J, the junction contained 0 bases not matched to a gene. Germline V CDR1 and CDR2: SEHNR, FQNEAQ (reference sequence). This CDR3 spans 14 amino acids. The CDR3 is CASSLTGGTGELFF. The CDR3 nucleotides read TGTGCCAGCAGCTTAACAGGGGGCACCGGGGAGCTGTTTTTT. Combining the CDR3 with reference TRBV7-9 and TRBJ2-2 gives the whole variable domain DTGVSQNPRHKITKRGQNVTFRCDPISEHNRLYWYRQTLGQGPEFLTYFQNEAQLEKSRLLSDRFSAERPKGSFSTLEIQRTEQGDSAMYLCASSLTGGTGELFFGEGSRLTVL.

The chain carries TRBV25-1 and TRBJ1-2, with D perhaps TRBD1 (6 bases). Trimming left V 3 bases short and J 5 bases short, with 19 bases between. This CDR3 comprises 16 residues. Germline CDR1 is MGHDK and CDR2 is SYGVNS. The CDR3, as DNA: TGTGCCAGCAGTGAGAGATTGGCCGGGGGCGCGTATGGCTACACCTTC. Its protein product is CASSERLAGGAYGYTF.

This clone occurred a few times. This sequence joins TRBV2 and TRBJ1-5; the match to TRBD1 covers 8 bases. There are 14 residues in the CDR3. Trimming cost V 6 bases and J 3 bases; bases outside gene matches: 4. Germline CDR1 is SNHLY and CDR2 is FYNNEI. CDR3 loop: CASRDREYNQPQHF. The CDR3 DNA sequence: TGTGCCAGCAGGGACAGGGAGTACAATCAGCCCCAGCATTTT.

There are a few counts of this clone. The rearrangement uses TRBV7-9 and TRBJ2-3, with D perhaps TRBD2 (6 bases). Trimming stripped 5 bases from V and 2 bases from J, with 11 bases between. The CDR3 loop spans 14 amino acids. CDR1 is SEHNR, CDR2 FQNEAQ, per germline (reference sequence). CDR3 bases: TGTGCCAGCAGCCGTAGCGGACCCACAGATACGCAGTATTTT. It encodes CASSRSGPTDTQYF.

The chain uses TRBV28 and TRBJ2-7, with 9 bases identical to TRBD2. The CDR3 has 14 residues. The J segment lost 5 bases and the V segment lost 3 bases, leaving 5 bases of the junction unmatched. Germline lookup yields CDR1 MDHEN and CDR2 SYDVKM. CDR3 sequence: CASSFVREGHEQYF. In DNA form, the CDR3 reads TGTGCCAGCAGTTTCGTGCGGGAGGGCCACGAGCAGTACTTC.

V gene TRBV2 combines with J gene TRBJ2-3, with D possibly matching TRBD1 (6 bases). This CDR3 has 15 residues. Trimming shortened V by 5 bases and J by 0 bases, and 12 bases separated the two germline ends. Germline V gene data show CDR1 as SNHLY and CDR2 as FYNNEI. The CDR3 bases are TGTGCCAGCAGTCCGGACAGACCCAGCACAGATACGCAGTATTTT. This gives the protein CASSPDRPSTDTQYF.

Only one count was recorded for this clone. This rearrangement joins TRBV27 to TRBJ1-1; D is perhaps TRBD1 (5 bases). CDR1 MNHEY and CDR2 SMNVEV come from the germline V gene (reference sequence). The V and J ends lost 7 bases and 2 bases respectively, with 17 bases between them. CDR3 length equals 15 residues. The CDR3 reads CASMGVATRNTEAFF. The CDR3, as DNA: TGTGCCAGCATGGGGGTCGCCACTAGAAACACTGAAGCTTTCTTT.

The V gene is TRBV7-2, the J gene TRBJ2-5; D call uncertain. Germline V CDR1 and CDR2: SGHTA, FQGNSA. V lost 2 bases and J 5 bases, leaving 12 bases between the germline ends. The CDR3 contains 14 residues. The CDR3 DNA is TGTGCCAGCAGCTTATTTTGGGATGGGGAGACCCAGTACTTC. Its translation: CASSLFWDGETQYF.

This clone was picked up a small number of times. This rearrangement joins TRBV7-9 to TRBJ2-1; D is undetermined. In germline, CDR1 is SEHNR, CDR2 FQNEAQ (reference sequence). The CDR3 length is 13 residues. V lost 8 bases and J 4 bases, leaving 12 bases between the germline ends. The CDR3 DNA reads TGTGCCAGCGGCCCGAACTATTACAATGAGCAGTTCTTC. Translating gives CASGPNYYNEQFF.